This T cell receptor beta chain was identified in a study of naive and memory T cell subsets. CDR1 LGHNA and CDR2 YSLEER come from the germline V gene. This CDR3 spans 17 amino acids. With V trimmed by 6 bases and J by 6 bases, 16 bases remained unmatched. The beta constant-region primer was an equimolar mix of two oligonucleotides covering TRBC1 and TRBC2. From the UMI-ligation and nested PCR reads, TCRdb called clonotypes with MiXCR, one entry per CDR3 protein. The sample lists under 100,000 distinct CDR3 sequences, approximately 6.5% occurring once. Alpha and beta libraries were amplified separately from the second PCR onward. Cells stained for CD3, CD4, CD8, CD45RA and CD27 were sorted into four subsets.

The chain carries TRBV4-3 and TRBJ2-1; 8 bases agree with TRBD2. The source is a human donor in good health. The source material was central memory CD4+ T cells from blood. The CDR3 is CASSHRAGGLYFNEQFF. CDR3 sequence (DNA): TGCGCCAGCAGTCACAGGGCGGGGGGCCTTTACTTCAATGAGCAGTTCTTC.